The 12 T cell receptor beta chains given below trace back to one sample, sequenced in a study of blood T cell repertoires in COVID-19. The table came from immunoSEQ multiplex PCR; TCRdb's copy has only in-frame clones and leaves some out. The sample shows roughly 280,000 clones, 75% to 90% of them seen only once. The sequenced material came from PBMCs or T cells enriched from blood (not recorded which). The receptor set was obtained from a young woman who had recovered from COVID-19.

The CDR3 reads CASSPRDRINTGELFF. CDR3 nucleotide sequence: TGTGCCAGCTCACCCCGGGACAGAATTAACACCGGGGAGCTGTTTTTT. The V gene is TRBV18, the J gene TRBJ2-2; 7 nucleotides line up with TRBD1. Germline CDR1 and CDR2: KGHSH and LQKENI. This CDR3 has 16 residues. Trimming took 3 bases from V and 2 from J; bases not matched to a gene: 6. The entire variable domain, with the rest obtained from reference TRBV18 and TRBJ2-2, is as follows: NAGVMQNPRHLVRRRGQEARLRCSPMKGHSHVYWYRQLPEEGLKFMVYLQKENIIDESGMPKERFSAEFPKEGPSILRIQQVVRGDSAAYFCASSPRDRINTGELFFGEGSRLTVL.

The chain uses TRBV6-5 and TRBJ2-3, with TRBD2 matching 10 bases. Trimming cost V 6 bases and J 3 bases; bases outside gene matches: 6. The CDR3 spans 15 residues. Germline lookup yields CDR1 MNHEY and CDR2 SVGAGI. CDR3 loop: CASRLLAGWTDTQYF. DNA of the CDR3: TGTGCCAGCAGACTACTAGCGGGGTGGACAGATACGCAGTATTTT.

The rearrangement links TRBV7-8 to TRBJ1-5, with 9 bases matching TRBD1. Germline V CDR1 and CDR2: SGHVS, FQNEAQ. CDR3 size: 16 residues. V was clipped by 1 base and J by 4 bases; unmatched bases: 5. CDR3 region: CASSLGGQGRNQPQHF. CDR3 nucleotides: TGTGCCAGCAGCTTAGGAGGACAGGGGAGAAATCAGCCCCAGCATTTT. Full variable domain (rest looked up from reference TRBV7-8 and TRBJ1-5): GAGVSQSPRYKVAKRGQDVALRCDPISGHVSLFWYQQALGQGPEFLTYFQNEAQLDKSGLPSDRFFAERPEGSVSTLKIQRTQQEDSAVYLCASSLGGQGRNQPQHFGDGTRLSIL.

This clone occurred a few times. J is TRBJ2-1 and V is TRBV6-2 or TRBV6-3; 7 nucleotides match TRBD1. The CDR3 totals 13 residues. The ends lost 2 bases at V and 9 bases at J; junction bases unmatched: 4. Germline V gene sequence: CDR1 MNHEY, CDR2 SVGEGT. The CDR3 DNA is TGTGCCAGCAGTTACGTACAGGGGACTGAGCAGTTCTTC. It translates to CASSYVQGTEQFF.

The V and J genes are TRBV2 and TRBJ1-6; 7 nucleotides agree with TRBD1. Germline V CDR1 and CDR2: SNHLY, FYNNEI. J lost 11 bases, V lost 5 bases, and 9 bases had no gene match. This CDR3 contains 14 residues. DNA of the CDR3: TGTGCCAGCAGTCGGGGGCAGGGGGTTCCACCCCTCCACTTT. Its protein is CASSRGQGVPPLHF.

The rearrangement uses TRBV20-1 and TRBJ2-3; 7 bases match TRBD2. The germline V gene has CDR1 DFQATT and CDR2 SNEGSKA (reference sequence). V was clipped by 3 bases and J by 2 bases; unmatched bases: 5. CDR3 length equals 14 residues. The CDR3 spells CSASASGNTDTQYF. The CDR3 DNA follows: TGCAGTGCTAGTGCTAGCGGCAACACAGATACGCAGTATTTT.

The J gene is TRBJ1-6, the V gene TRBV12-3 or TRBV12-4; no reliable D call. The CDR3 sequence is 12 residues long. V lost 6 bases, J lost 10 bases, and 10 bases lay in between. The CDR3 nucleotides are TGTGCCAGCAGCGGACTAAGATCACCCCTCCACTTT. Protein sequence: CASSGLRSPLHF.

The CDR3 sequence is CAWRDSIWYGYTF. In DNA form, the CDR3 reads TGTGCCTGGAGGGACAGTATTTGGTATGGCTACACCTTC. The V gene is TRBV30, the J gene TRBJ1-2, with a possible D match to TRBD1 (6 bases). CDR1 is GTSNPN, CDR2 SVGIG, per germline (reference sequence). The CDR3 has 13 amino acids. Trimming took off 3 bases at V and 5 bases at J, with 13 bases between the two ends.

This clone was counted a few times. The chain joins TRBV7-2 to TRBJ1-2; TRBD1 might be the D (6 bases). Germline V lookup: CDR1 SGHTA, CDR2 FQGNSA. V was clipped by 3 bases and J by 6 bases, with 17 bases between them. The CDR3 has 15 amino acids. CDR3 residues: CASSFNQGREDGYTF. The CDR3 DNA reads TGTGCCAGCAGCTTCAACCAGGGGAGAGAAGATGGCTACACCTTC.

The CDR3 spells CASSPIGGQETQYF. The CDR3 DNA sequence: TGTGCCAGCAGCCCCATAGGGGGCCAAGAGACCCAGTACTTC. This chain joins TRBV11-2 and TRBJ2-5; D perhaps matches TRBD1 (6 bases). Looked up from germline, CDR1 is SGHAT and CDR2 is FQNNGV. V gave up 5 bases and J gave up 1 base, with 11 bases separating them. The CDR3 has 14 amino acids.

The J gene is TRBJ1-1, the V gene TRBV18, with a tentative D call TRBD1 (6 bases). Between the trimmed V and J ends, which lost 4 bases and 1 base, there was a span of 13 bases. The CDR3 extends over 15 amino acids. Germline CDR1 is KGHSH and CDR2 is LQKENI. The CDR3 DNA reads TGTGCCAGCTCACGGAACAGGGTGAGGAACACTGAAGCTTTCTTT. The encoded protein is CASSRNRVRNTEAFF.

A note on this clone: The same CDR3 is also encoded by other DNA sequences in this sample. The rearrangement uses TRBV5-1 and TRBJ2-2, with 8 bases aligning to TRBD1. The germline gives CDR1 SGHRS, CDR2 YFSETQ. V shed 7 bases, J shed 1 base, and the junction held 3 bases outside the gene matches. The CDR3 loop spans 14 amino acids. The CDR3 nucleotides read TGCGCCAGCTCCGGACAGGGGAACACCGGGGAGCTGTTTTTT. This sequence encodes CASSGQGNTGELFF.